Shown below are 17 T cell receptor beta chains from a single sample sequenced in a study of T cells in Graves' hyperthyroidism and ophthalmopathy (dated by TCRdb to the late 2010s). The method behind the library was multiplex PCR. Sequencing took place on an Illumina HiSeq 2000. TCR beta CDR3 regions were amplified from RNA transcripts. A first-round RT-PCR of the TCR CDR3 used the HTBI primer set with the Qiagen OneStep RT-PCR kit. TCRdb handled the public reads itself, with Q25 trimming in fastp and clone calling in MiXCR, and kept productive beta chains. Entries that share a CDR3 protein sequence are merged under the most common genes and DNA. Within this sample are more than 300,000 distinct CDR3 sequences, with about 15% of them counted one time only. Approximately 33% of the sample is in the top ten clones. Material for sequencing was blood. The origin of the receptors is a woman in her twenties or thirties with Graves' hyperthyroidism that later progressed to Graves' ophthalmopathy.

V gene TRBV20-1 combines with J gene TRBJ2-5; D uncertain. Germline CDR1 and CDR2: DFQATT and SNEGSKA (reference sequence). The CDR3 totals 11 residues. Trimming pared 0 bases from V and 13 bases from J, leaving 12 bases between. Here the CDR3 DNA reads TGCAGTGCTAGAGATAAGCGTCTCCGGTACTTC. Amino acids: CSARDKRLRYF.

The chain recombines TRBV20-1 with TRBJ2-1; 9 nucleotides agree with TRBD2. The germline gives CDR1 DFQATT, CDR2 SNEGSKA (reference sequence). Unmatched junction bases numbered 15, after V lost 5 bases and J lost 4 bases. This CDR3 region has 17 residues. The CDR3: CSAPSFRASGGYNEQFF. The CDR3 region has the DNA TGCAGTGCTCCCAGTTTTCGGGCCAGCGGGGGGTACAATGAGCAGTTCTTC.

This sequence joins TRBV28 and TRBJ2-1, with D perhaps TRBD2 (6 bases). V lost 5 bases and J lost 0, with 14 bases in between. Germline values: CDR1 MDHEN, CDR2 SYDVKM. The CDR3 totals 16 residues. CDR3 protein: CASSPLSGVSYNEQFF. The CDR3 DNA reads TGTGCCAGCAGTCCCCTCTCGGGAGTCTCCTACAATGAGCAGTTCTTC.

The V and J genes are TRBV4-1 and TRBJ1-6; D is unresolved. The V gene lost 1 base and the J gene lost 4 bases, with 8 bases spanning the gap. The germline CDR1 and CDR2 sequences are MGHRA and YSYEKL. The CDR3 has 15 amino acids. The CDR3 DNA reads TGCGCCAGCAGCCAAGTTCCGGGGTATAATTCACCCCTCCACTTT. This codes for CASSQVPGYNSPLHF.

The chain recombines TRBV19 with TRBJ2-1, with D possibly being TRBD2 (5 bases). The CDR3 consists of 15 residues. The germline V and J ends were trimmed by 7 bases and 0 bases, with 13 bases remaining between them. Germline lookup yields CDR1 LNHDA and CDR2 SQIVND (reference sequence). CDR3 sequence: CASTDSEYSYNEQFF. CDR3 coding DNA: TGTGCCAGTACGGATAGCGAGTACTCCTACAATGAGCAGTTCTTC. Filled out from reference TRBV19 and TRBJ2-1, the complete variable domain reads DGGITQSPKYLFRKEGQNVTLSCEQNLNHDAMYWYRQDPGQGLRLIYYSQIVNDFQKGDIAEGYSVSREKKESFPLTVTSAQKNPTAFYLCASTDSEYSYNEQFFGPGTRLTVL.

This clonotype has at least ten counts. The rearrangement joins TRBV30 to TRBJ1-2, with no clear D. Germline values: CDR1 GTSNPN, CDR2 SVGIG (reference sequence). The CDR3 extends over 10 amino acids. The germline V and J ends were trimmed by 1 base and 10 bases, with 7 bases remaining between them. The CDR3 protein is CAWSGAVYTF. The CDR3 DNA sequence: TGTGCCTGGAGTGGGGCTGTCTACACCTTC.

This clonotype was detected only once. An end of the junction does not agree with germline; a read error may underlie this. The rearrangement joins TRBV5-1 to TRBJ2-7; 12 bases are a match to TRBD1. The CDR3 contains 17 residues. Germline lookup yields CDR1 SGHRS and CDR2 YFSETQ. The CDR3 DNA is TGCGCCAGCAACTTGGGGGACAGGGGGCGAAGCCCTTCCGAGCAGTACTTC. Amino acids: CASNLGDRGRSPSEQYF. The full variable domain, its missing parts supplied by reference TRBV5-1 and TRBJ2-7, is KAGVTQTPRYLIKTRGQQVTLSCSPISGHRSVSWYQQTPGQGLQFLFEYFSETQRNKGNFPGRFSGRQFSNSRSEMNVSTLELGDSALYLCASNLGDRGRSPSEQYFGPGTRLTVT.

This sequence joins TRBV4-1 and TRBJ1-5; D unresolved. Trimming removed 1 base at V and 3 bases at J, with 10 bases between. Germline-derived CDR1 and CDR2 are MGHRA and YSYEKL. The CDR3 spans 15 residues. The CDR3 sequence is CASSQGMGFNQPQHF. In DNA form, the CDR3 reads TGCGCCAGCAGCCAAGGTATGGGGTTCAATCAGCCCCAGCATTTT.

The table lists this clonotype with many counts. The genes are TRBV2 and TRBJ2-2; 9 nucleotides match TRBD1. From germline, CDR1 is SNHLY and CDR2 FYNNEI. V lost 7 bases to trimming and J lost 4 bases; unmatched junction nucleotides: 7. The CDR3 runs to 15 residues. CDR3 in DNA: TGTGCCAGCACCAAAGGGACAGGGATCACCGGGGAGCTGTTTTTT. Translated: CASTKGTGITGELFF.

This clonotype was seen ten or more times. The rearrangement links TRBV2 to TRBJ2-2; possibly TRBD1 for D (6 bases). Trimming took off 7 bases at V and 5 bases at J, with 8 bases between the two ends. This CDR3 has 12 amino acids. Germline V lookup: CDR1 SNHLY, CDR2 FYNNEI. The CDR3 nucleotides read TGTGCCAGCAACAGGGAAACCGGGGAGCTGTTTTTT. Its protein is CASNRETGELFF.

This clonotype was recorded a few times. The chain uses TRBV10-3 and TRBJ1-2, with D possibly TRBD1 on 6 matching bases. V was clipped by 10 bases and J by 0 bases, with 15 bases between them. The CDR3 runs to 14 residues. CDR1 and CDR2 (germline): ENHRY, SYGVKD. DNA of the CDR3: TGTGCCACTCGGTCGGGGGCGACTAACTATGGCTACACCTTC. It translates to CATRSGATNYGYTF.

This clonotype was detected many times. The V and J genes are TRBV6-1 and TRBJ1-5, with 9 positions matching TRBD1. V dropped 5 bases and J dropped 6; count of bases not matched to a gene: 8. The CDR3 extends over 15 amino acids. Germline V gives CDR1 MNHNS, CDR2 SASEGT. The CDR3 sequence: CASSPHGQGIQPQHF. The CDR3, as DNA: TGTGCCAGCAGTCCCCACGGACAGGGGATTCAGCCCCAGCATTTT.

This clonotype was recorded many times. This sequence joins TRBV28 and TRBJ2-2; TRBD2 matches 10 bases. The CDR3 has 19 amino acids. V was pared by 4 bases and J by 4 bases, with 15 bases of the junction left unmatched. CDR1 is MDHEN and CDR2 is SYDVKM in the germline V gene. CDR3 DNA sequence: TGTGCCAGCAGTTCGTGGCTTGTTAGCGGGAGGACGTCCACCGGGGAGCTGTTTTTT. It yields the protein CASSSWLVSGRTSTGELFF. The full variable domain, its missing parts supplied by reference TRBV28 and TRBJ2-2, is DVKVTQSSRYLVKRTGEKVFLECVQDMDHENMFWYRQDPGLGLRLIYFSYDVKMKEKGDIPEGYSVSREKKERFSLILESASTNQTSMYLCASSSWLVSGRTSTGELFFGEGSRLTVL.

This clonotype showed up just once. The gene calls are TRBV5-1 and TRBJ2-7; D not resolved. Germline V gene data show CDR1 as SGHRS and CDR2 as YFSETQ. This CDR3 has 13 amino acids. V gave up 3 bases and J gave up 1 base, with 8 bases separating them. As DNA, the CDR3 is TGCGCCAGCAGCTCGACAAGTTCCTACGAGCAGTACTTC. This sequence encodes CASSSTSSYEQYF.

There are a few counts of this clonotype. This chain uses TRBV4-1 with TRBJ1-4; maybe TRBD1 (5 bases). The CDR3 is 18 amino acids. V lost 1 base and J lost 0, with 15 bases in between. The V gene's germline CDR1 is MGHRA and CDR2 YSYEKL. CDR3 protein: CASSQGWGRGSTNEKLFF. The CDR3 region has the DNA TGCGCCAGCAGCCAAGGGTGGGGCAGAGGCTCAACTAATGAAAAACTGTTTTTT.

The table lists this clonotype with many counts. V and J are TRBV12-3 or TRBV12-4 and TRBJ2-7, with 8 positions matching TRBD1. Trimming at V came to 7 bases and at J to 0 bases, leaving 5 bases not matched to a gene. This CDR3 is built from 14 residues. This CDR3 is CASNPGQGSYEQYF. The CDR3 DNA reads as TGTGCCAGCAACCCCGGACAGGGCTCCTACGAGCAGTACTTC.

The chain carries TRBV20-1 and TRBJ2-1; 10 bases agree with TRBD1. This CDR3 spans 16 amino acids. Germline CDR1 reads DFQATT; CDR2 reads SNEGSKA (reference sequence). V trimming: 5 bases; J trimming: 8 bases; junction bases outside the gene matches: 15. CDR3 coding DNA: TGCAGTGCTGCGCAGTCGACAGGGGGCGCGTTATATGAGCAGTTCTTC. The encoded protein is CSAAQSTGGALYEQFF.